This T cell receptor beta chain was profiled in a study of blood T cell repertoires in COVID-19. At the level of the study: The United States, Italy and Spain were the sources of the acute and convalescent COVID-19 samples. T cells, B-cell-depleted T cells, or PBMCs supplied cDNA or gDNA.

Note on this clone: Other DNA sequences in the same sample also yield this CDR3.

Germline V CDR1 and CDR2: LNHDA, SQIVND (reference sequence). CDR3 size: 14 residues. Trimming left V 1 base short and J 4 bases short, with 8 bases between. Methods used by the authors: The assay estimated nucleated cells by amplifying reference gene primers. Assay: immunoSEQ multiplex PCR; the TCRdb copy retains only in-frame clones and omits some. The V and J calls and clone size are taken from that table; D and trimming were inferred from the DNA. The data hold under 350,000 clones, with around 89% observed a single time. Sequencing was performed on peripheral blood. This receptor was taken from a man between 40 and 49 years old with acute or convalescent COVID-19. The V call is TRBV19, the J call TRBJ1-5; tentative D call: TRBD1 (5 bases). CDR3 amino acids: CASSIGPGNQPQHF. In DNA, the CDR3 is TGTGCCAGTAGTATAGGACCAGGGAATCAGCCCCAGCATTTT.